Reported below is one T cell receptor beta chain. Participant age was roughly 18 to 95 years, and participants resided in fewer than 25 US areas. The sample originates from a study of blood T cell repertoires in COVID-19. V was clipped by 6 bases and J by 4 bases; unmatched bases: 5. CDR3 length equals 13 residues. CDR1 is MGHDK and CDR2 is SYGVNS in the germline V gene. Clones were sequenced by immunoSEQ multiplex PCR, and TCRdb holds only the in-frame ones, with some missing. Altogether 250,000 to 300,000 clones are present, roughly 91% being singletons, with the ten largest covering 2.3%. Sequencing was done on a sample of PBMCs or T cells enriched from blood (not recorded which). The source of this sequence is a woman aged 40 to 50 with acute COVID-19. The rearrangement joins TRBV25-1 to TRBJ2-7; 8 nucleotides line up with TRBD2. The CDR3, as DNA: TGTGCCAGCAGACGGGGGGGCGCGTACGAGCAGTACTTC. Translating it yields CASRRGGAYEQYF.